The 24 T cell receptor beta chains below were found in one sample sequenced in a study of blood T cell repertoires in COVID-19. The method was immunoSEQ multiplex PCR; TCRdb's version includes in-frame clones alone and lacks a portion of them. The sample carries over 250,000 clones, about 85% recorded once. The specimen sequenced was peripheral blood. Receptor source: a human donor in a cohort sampled during active COVID-19.

This clone was detected a few times. The rearrangement joins TRBV7-9 to TRBJ2-5; no clear D. V was pared by 5 bases and J by 4 bases, with 11 bases between. This CDR3 comprises 13 residues. Germline lookup yields CDR1 SEHNR and CDR2 FQNEAQ (reference sequence). Written as DNA, the CDR3 is TGTGCCAGCAGCCGTTCAGGTACAGAGACCCAGTACTTC. Its protein product is CASSRSGTETQYF.

The chain links TRBV24-1 to TRBJ2-7; 8 nucleotides align to TRBD1. V lost 9 bases, J lost 4 bases, and 7 bases stayed unmatched. The CDR3 extends over 13 amino acids. Germline CDR1 is KGHDR and CDR2 is SFDVKD. CDR3 nucleotide sequence: TGTGCCACCCAGGGGGCGAATCAATACGAGCAGTACTTC. Translation: CATQGANQYEQYF.

This clone was counted a single time. DNA of the CDR3: TGTGCCAGCAGCTTAGTGGGGGGGCGCGATGAAAAACTGTTTTTT. It encodes CASSLVGGRDEKLFF. The gene calls are TRBV7-9 and TRBJ1-4; weak D call: TRBD1 (6 bases). Germline lookup yields CDR1 SEHNR and CDR2 FQNEAQ (reference sequence). The V and J ends lost 1 base and 6 bases respectively, with 12 bases between them. The CDR3 is made up of 15 amino acids.

The chain links TRBV7-2 to TRBJ2-1; D is unclear. This CDR3 has 13 amino acids. Germline V gene sequence: CDR1 SGHTA, CDR2 FQGNSA. This chain's CDR3 is CAVRIGSYNEQFF. Here the CDR3 DNA reads TGTGCGGTGCGGATTGGCTCCTACAATGAGCAGTTCTTC.

The rearrangement links TRBV18 to TRBJ2-1, with 8 bases that match TRBD2. The CDR3 has 15 residues. Germline V gene sequence: CDR1 KGHSH, CDR2 LQKENI. V lost 5 bases to trimming and J lost 1 base; unmatched junction nucleotides: 4. CDR3 sequence: CASSEGGRSYNEQFF. The CDR3 nucleotides read TGTGCCAGCTCAGAGGGCGGGAGGTCCTACAATGAGCAGTTCTTC.

The V gene is TRBV19, the J gene TRBJ2-7; 7 nucleotides match TRBD1. Per the germline V gene, CDR1 is LNHDA and CDR2 is SQIVND (reference sequence). V shed 3 bases, J shed 3 bases, and the junction held 14 bases outside the gene matches. The CDR3 spans 17 residues. The CDR3 sequence is CASSIRTPAQGVYEQYF. In DNA form, the CDR3 reads TGTGCCAGTAGTATTCGCACCCCGGCCCAGGGGGTCTACGAGCAGTACTTC. The complete variable domain, with remaining parts taken from reference TRBV19 and TRBJ2-7, reads DGGITQSPKYLFRKEGQNVTLSCEQNLNHDAMYWYRQDPGQGLRLIYYSQIVNDFQKGDIAEGYSVSREKKESFPLTVTSAQKNPTAFYLCASSIRTPAQGVYEQYFGPGTRLTVT.

V gene TRBV7-9 combines with J gene TRBJ2-7, with 9 bases that match TRBD1. Germline loops: CDR1 SEHNR, CDR2 FQNEAQ (reference sequence). V lost 2 bases and J lost 6; bases outside the gene matches: 8. The CDR3 has 15 residues. The CDR3: CASSLTGGSYVEQYF. The CDR3 bases are TGTGCCAGCAGCTTAACAGGGGGCTCTTACGTCGAGCAGTACTTC. The full variable domain, with the rest looked up from reference TRBV7-9 and TRBJ2-7, is DTGVSQNPRHKITKRGQNVTFRCDPISEHNRLYWYRQTLGQGPEFLTYFQNEAQLEKSRLLSDRFSAERPKGSFSTLEIQRTEQGDSAMYLCASSLTGGSYVEQYFGPGTRLTVT.

The gene calls are TRBV19 and TRBJ2-1, with 10 bases identical to TRBD1. Trimming at V came to 7 bases and at J to 1 base, leaving 4 bases not matched to a gene. This CDR3 is built from 15 residues. Germline V gene lookup returns CDR1 LNHDA and CDR2 SQIVND (reference sequence). CDR3 nucleotides: TGTGCCAGTAACCCGGGACAGGGGTCCTACAATGAGCAGTTCTTC. It is translated as CASNPGQGSYNEQFF.

The CDR3 spells CASSPPGSRRTEAFF. Written as DNA, the CDR3 is TGTGCCAGCTCACCTCCGGGTTCCAGAAGGACTGAAGCTTTCTTT. This chain uses TRBV18 with TRBJ1-1; D gene uncertain. The germline V and J ends were trimmed by 3 bases and 5 bases, with 16 bases remaining between them. Germline V gives CDR1 KGHSH, CDR2 LQKENI. CDR3 length: 15 residues.

The sample holds one count of this clone. The CDR3 bases are TGTGCCAGCAGCTTAGGGTGGTCGGGGAGGGGCACAGATACGCAGTATTTT. This translates into CASSLGWSGRGTDTQYF. V usage is TRBV11-3 and J usage is TRBJ2-3, with TRBD2 identical over 7 bases. V was pared by 1 base and J by 1 base, with 8 bases of the junction left unmatched. From germline, CDR1 is SGHNT and CDR2 YENEEA. The CDR3 runs 17 residues. The entire variable domain, with the rest obtained from reference TRBV11-3 and TRBJ2-3, is as follows: EAGVVQSPRYKIIEKKQPVAFWCNPISGHNTLYWYLQNLGQGPELLIRYENEEAVDDSQLPKDRFSAERLKGVDSTLKIQPAELGDSAVYLCASSLGWSGRGTDTQYFGPGTRLTVL.

V gene TRBV27 combines with J gene TRBJ2-1; tentatively, D is TRBD2 (5 bases). Looked up from germline, CDR1 is MNHEY and CDR2 is SMNVEV (reference sequence). Trimming pared 4 bases from V and 5 bases from J, leaving 9 bases between. CDR3 length equals 13 residues. CDR3 sequence: CASSWAGNNEQFF. The CDR3 DNA sequence: TGTGCCAGCAGTTGGGCCGGGAACAATGAGCAGTTCTTC.

The V call is TRBV19, the J call TRBJ2-6; D is ambiguous. Germline CDR1 is LNHDA and CDR2 is SQIVND (reference sequence). V gave up 10 bases and J gave up 2 bases, with 12 bases separating them. This CDR3 comprises 14 residues. The DNA for the CDR3 is TGTGCCACCCGTGACACGGCTGGGGCCAACGTCCTGACTTTC. Residues: CATRDTAGANVLTF. Full variable domain (remainder filled in from reference TRBV19 and TRBJ2-6): DGGITQSPKYLFRKEGQNVTLSCEQNLNHDAMYWYRQDPGQGLRLIYYSQIVNDFQKGDIAEGYSVSREKKESFPLTVTSAQKNPTAFYLCATRDTAGANVLTFGAGSRLTVL.

This clone was observed a handful of times. The chain combines TRBV28 with TRBJ2-7; TRBD1 matches 7 bases. Looked up from germline, CDR1 is MDHEN and CDR2 is SYDVKM. The V segment lost 7 bases and the J segment 3 bases; nucleotides outside the gene matches: 3. This CDR3 region has 12 residues. The CDR3 nucleotides read TGTGCCAGCACGGGACAGTTCTACGAGCAGTACTTC. Translating it yields CASTGQFYEQYF.

The chain has TRBV2 and TRBJ2-6, with TRBD1 matching over 10 bases. The CDR3 extends over 18 amino acids. The germline CDR1 and CDR2 sequences are SNHLY and FYNNEI. The junction had 10 bases not matched to a gene; V was cut back by 6 bases and J by 2 bases. The CDR3 loop reads CASRGTGEILAGANVLTF. The CDR3 DNA reads as TGTGCCAGCAGGGGGACAGGGGAAATCTTAGCTGGGGCCAACGTCCTGACTTTC.

The V and J genes are TRBV5-1 and TRBJ2-7; maybe TRBD2 (6 bases). The V gene's germline CDR1 is SGHRS and CDR2 YFSETQ. Trimming left V 2 bases short and J 0 bases short, with 12 bases between. The CDR3 totals 15 residues. This chain's CDR3 is CASSFGTSSSYEQYF. CDR3 DNA sequence: TGCGCCAGCAGCTTCGGGACTTCGAGCTCCTACGAGCAGTACTTC.

The J gene is TRBJ1-4, the V gene TRBV19; D not certain. CDR3 length: 14 residues. The V gene's germline CDR1 is LNHDA and CDR2 SQIVND (reference sequence). Trimming stripped 6 bases from V and 4 bases from J, with 12 bases between. CDR3 DNA sequence: TGTGCCAGTAGAACGGGAAGCCTTAATGAAAAACTGTTTTTT. Residues: CASRTGSLNEKLFF.

V usage is TRBV19 and J usage is TRBJ1-1; TRBD1 might be the D (6 bases). Germline V gives CDR1 LNHDA, CDR2 SQIVND (reference sequence). The CDR3 covers 15 residues. The V end lost 3 bases, the J end lost 2 bases, and 13 bases lay between the germline ends. The CDR3 protein is CASSIQGTANTEAFF. Written as DNA, the CDR3 is TGTGCCAGTAGTATCCAGGGGACGGCAAACACTGAAGCTTTCTTT.

CDR3 in DNA: TGTGCCAGCTCACCACAGTCTGGGCCTTTCAACTATGGCTACACCTTC. Its translation is CASSPQSGPFNYGYTF. The chain employs TRBV18 and TRBJ1-2, with D hard to call. The CDR3 spans 16 residues. V was clipped by 1 base and J by 2 bases, with 14 bases between them. The germline V gene has CDR1 KGHSH and CDR2 LQKENI.

The chain uses TRBV28 and TRBJ1-2, with 7 bases identical to TRBD1. The CDR3 runs to 16 residues. V lost 6 bases to trimming and J lost 1 base; unmatched junction nucleotides: 11. Germline CDR1 reads MDHEN; CDR2 reads SYDVKM. CDR3 bases: TGTGCCAGCAGACCGACAGGGACCCACCGTAACTATGGCTACACCTTC. Its protein product is CASRPTGTHRNYGYTF.

This chain uses TRBV2 with TRBJ2-7; D is possibly TRBD2 (5 bases). The CDR3 has 11 residues. CDR1 SNHLY and CDR2 FYNNEI come from the germline V gene. V was pared by 9 bases and J by 0 bases, with 6 bases between. In DNA, the CDR3 is TGTGCCAGTCGGGACTCCTACGAGCAGTACTTC. Translating it yields CASRDSYEQYF. Full variable domain (rest looked up from reference TRBV2 and TRBJ2-7): EPEVTQTPSHQVTQMGQEVILRCVPISNHLYFYWYRQILGQKVEFLVSFYNNEISEKSEIFDDQFSVERPDGSNFTLKIRSTKLEDSAMYFCASRDSYEQYFGPGTRLTVT.

The chain joins TRBV10-3 to TRBJ2-1; 12 nucleotides agree with TRBD2. The germline gives CDR1 ENHRY, CDR2 SYGVKD. V lost 2 bases and J lost 3; bases outside the gene matches: 5. CDR3 size: 17 residues. The CDR3 loop is CAISEPLAGGHYNEQFF. The CDR3 DNA is TGTGCCATCAGTGAGCCACTAGCGGGAGGTCACTACAATGAGCAGTTCTTC.

The rearrangement links TRBV30 to TRBJ1-5; D perhaps matches TRBD1 (5 bases). The V and J ends lost 1 base and 0 bases respectively, with 10 bases between them. Germline V gene lookup returns CDR1 GTSNPN and CDR2 SVGIG (reference sequence). The CDR3 totals 15 residues. For the CDR3, the DNA is TGTGCCTGGAGTGAGGACGGACATAGCAATCAGCCCCAGCATTTT. This codes for CAWSEDGHSNQPQHF.

The rearrangement links TRBV27 to TRBJ2-1, with D uncertain. This CDR3 has 14 residues. Trimming pared 3 bases from V and 6 bases from J, leaving 12 bases between. Germline V gives CDR1 MNHEY, CDR2 SMNVEV (reference sequence). CDR3 in amino acids: CASSFERVANEQFF. In DNA, the CDR3 is TGTGCCAGCAGTTTCGAGCGAGTTGCCAATGAGCAGTTCTTC.

This rearrangement joins TRBV7-9 to TRBJ2-1; TRBD2 agrees at 10 bases. There are 13 residues in the CDR3. CDR1 and CDR2 from the germline V gene are SEHNR and FQNEAQ (reference sequence). After removal of 5 bases from V and 7 bases from J, the junction contained 2 bases not matched to a gene. The DNA of the CDR3 is TGTGCCAGCAGCCAGCGGGAGGGTAATGAGCAGTTCTTC. The encoded protein is CASSQREGNEQFF.